Listed below are T cell receptor beta chains from one sample, sequenced in a study of identifying expanded T cells in peripheral blood. The assay was immunoSEQ multiplex PCR, and TCRdb's table has in-frame clones only and misses some. The sample includes roughly 100,000 clones, around 88% of them seen just once. Source material: blood. Receptors were obtained from a person aged 18 to 70 in good health. CDR3s include the opening cysteine and the closing phenylalanine or tryptophan. Fields, in order: V gene, D gene, CDR3 protein. A D gene is named only where the DNA matches it firmly.

V gene: TRBV28
D gene: NA
CDR3 protein: CASSEIQGNSPLHF

V gene: TRBV7-3
D gene: TRBD1
CDR3 protein: CASSLGTDTYEQYF

V gene: TRBV7-2
D gene: NA
CDR3 protein: CASSVGEAFF

V gene: TRBV4-2
D gene: NA
CDR3 protein: CASSAVVGGIQNEQFF

V gene: TRBV2
D gene: NA
CDR3 protein: CASSESRVTGNTIYF

V gene: TRBV4-3
D gene: NA
CDR3 protein: CASSQEMGGTPLHF

V gene: TRBV14
D gene: TRBD1
CDR3 protein: CASSPRDRDTEAFF

V gene: TRBV5-4
D gene: NA
CDR3 protein: CASSLDQPGPGSSYEQYF

V gene: TRBV18
D gene: NA
CDR3 protein: CASRELISGNTIYF

V gene: TRBV5-1
D gene: NA
CDR3 protein: CASSLVPGDGNTIYF

V gene: TRBV4-3
D gene: TRBD2
CDR3 protein: CASSQEFGTTSEQFF

V gene: TRBV6-5
D gene: NA
CDR3 protein: CASSYSYESNQPQHF

V gene: TRBV28
D gene: NA
CDR3 protein: CASSFGGSSTDTQYF

V gene: TRBV6-5
D gene: NA
CDR3 protein: CASGPGQMSYEQYF

V gene: TRBV11-2
D gene: NA
CDR3 protein: CASNKLLDEQYF

V gene: TRBV6-4
D gene: TRBD2
CDR3 protein: CASSDRPGGGETQYF

V gene: TRBV5-1
D gene: NA
CDR3 protein: CASSSGQANEKLFF

V gene: TRBV7-8
D gene: NA
CDR3 protein: CASSFGETQYF

V gene: TRBV19
D gene: NA
CDR3 protein: CASSIKYNEQFF

V gene: TRBV7-9
D gene: NA
CDR3 protein: CASSLAGVNEQFF

V gene: TRBV6-1
D gene: TRBD2
CDR3 protein: CASSGLAAYEQYF

V gene: TRBV25-1
D gene: NA
CDR3 protein: CASSEWVGEFTDTQYF

V gene: TRBV28
D gene: NA
CDR3 protein: CASRPSGAGTYGYTF

V gene: TRBV27
D gene: TRBD1
CDR3 protein: CASSPYRQGSGQPQHF

V gene: TRBV5-1
D gene: TRBD1
CDR3 protein: CASRTGGDYEQYF

V gene: TRBV11-3
D gene: NA
CDR3 protein: CASSLTWQETQYF

V gene: TRBV7-3
D gene: TRBD1
CDR3 protein: CASSLTDRGAEAFF

V gene: TRBV30
D gene: NA
CDR3 protein: CAWSEFYEQYF

V gene: TRBV4-1
D gene: TRBD1
CDR3 protein: CASSQSPGTASGNTIYF

V gene: TRBV7-9
D gene: NA
CDR3 protein: CASSLMGSDQPQHF

V gene: TRBV7-3
D gene: TRBD2
CDR3 protein: CASSLLAGGANEQFF

V gene: TRBV28
D gene: NA
CDR3 protein: CASTSAGRGEAFF

V gene: TRBV7-6
D gene: TRBD1
CDR3 protein: CASSAQQGARITEAFF

V gene: TRBV18
D gene: NA
CDR3 protein: CASSPRQDNSPLHF

V gene: TRBV19
D gene: NA
CDR3 protein: CASRAHTKNTEAFF

V gene: TRBV18
D gene: TRBD1
CDR3 protein: CASSPRDSRNTEAFF

V gene: TRBV7-2
D gene: NA
CDR3 protein: CASSPQLLNTEAFF

V gene: TRBV6-5
D gene: NA
CDR3 protein: CASRRTGLDYNEQFF

V gene: TRBV10-2
D gene: TRBD2
CDR3 protein: CASSDPRGGDTQYF

V gene: TRBV7-3
D gene: TRBD2
CDR3 protein: CASSRTSGHNEQFF

V gene: TRBV5-4
D gene: NA
CDR3 protein: CASSSAQGNEKLFF

V gene: TRBV7-9
D gene: TRBD1
CDR3 protein: CASSRQGPGPQHF

V gene: TRBV5-6
D gene: NA
CDR3 protein: CASSLWGSYEQYF

V gene: TRBV9
D gene: NA
CDR3 protein: CASSVGMGSSYEQYF

V gene: TRBV4-2
D gene: NA
CDR3 protein: CASSQDRPTGWVGQPQHF

V gene: TRBV20-1
D gene: NA
CDR3 protein: CSASLYTEAFF

V gene: TRBV14
D gene: NA
CDR3 protein: CASSRFDVGEQFF

V gene: TRBV7-7
D gene: TRBD2
CDR3 protein: CASSFGLAGVETQYF

V gene: TRBV18
D gene: TRBD2
CDR3 protein: CASSHPGLAGPGELFF

V gene: TRBV7-2
D gene: NA
CDR3 protein: CASSRLGGGTEAFF

V gene: TRBV11-2
D gene: NA
CDR3 protein: CASSYGQDTEAFF

V gene: TRBV5-6
D gene: TRBD2
CDR3 protein: CASSFRGVLGNEQFF

V gene: TRBV7-9
D gene: TRBD1
CDR3 protein: CASSSDRMGEKLFF

V gene: TRBV2
D gene: NA
CDR3 protein: CASSDGTEAFF

V gene: TRBV6-1
D gene: TRBD1
CDR3 protein: CASRPGQGDEQFF

V gene: TRBV10-3
D gene: NA
CDR3 protein: CAIKAGQNYEQYF

V gene: TRBV6-5
D gene: NA
CDR3 protein: CASRGPEAFF